The rows below give T cell receptor beta chains drawn from one sample of a study of CD8+CD57+ T cells in acquired aplastic anemia. MiXCR, run by TCRdb on the reads, gives a single entry per CDR3 protein. The sample lists 150,000 to 200,000 distinct CDR3 sequences, just under 65% occurring once. Sequencing used sorted CD4+, CD8+, or CD8+CD57+ T cells (not recorded which) from PBMCs. All receptors derive from a human donor in good health. The CDR3 runs from the conserved cysteine through the conserved F or W. D genes are given only for firm matches. Clone sizes are given selectively: once, few, many, or a class where the clone is expanded.

length	V	D	J	size	DNA	CDR3
14	TRBV5-1	.	TRBJ1-5	.	TGCGCCAGCAGCTTGGGGGAGGTCAATCAGCCCCAGCATTTT	CASSLGEVNQPQHF
11	TRBV20-1	.	TRBJ2-3	.	TGCAGCCCCGAAGGAAGGGATACGCAGTATTTT	CSPEGRDTQYF
14	TRBV20-1	.	TRBJ1-6	.	TGCAGTGCTAGAGAGACCGTTTTGGATTCACCCCTCCACTTT	CSARETVLDSPLHF
12	TRBV12-3/TRBV12-4	.	TRBJ1-2	.	TGTGCCAGCAGCCCCGGACTCTATGGCTACACCTTC	CASSPGLYGYTF
13	TRBV7-8	TRBD1	TRBJ2-6	few	TGTGCCAGCAGCTTGGGACAGAAGGTCGTCCTGACTTTC	CASSLGQKVVLTF
17	TRBV5-8	TRBD1	TRBJ2-7	many	TGTGCCAGCAGCATTGGGGGGACAGGTTGGCCTTCCTACGAGCAGTACTTC	CASSIGGTGWPSYEQYF
12	TRBV20-1	TRBD2	TRBJ2-7	.	TGCAGTGCTAGACGGGGGGCCTACGAGCAGTACTTC	CSARRGAYEQYF
15	TRBV7-9	TRBD1	TRBJ2-5	.	TGTGCCAGCAGCCCCGGGACAGGGGTTGGAGAGACCCAGTACTTC	CASSPGTGVGETQYF
15	TRBV9	.	TRBJ2-7	.	TGTGCCAGCAGCGAGACTAGATCCCCGAACGGCGAGCAGTACTTC	CASSETRSPNGEQYF
13	TRBV7-2	.	TRBJ2-7	.	TGTGCCAGCAGCTCCTATACAGGGTACGAGCAGTACTTC	CASSSYTGYEQYF
13	TRBV15	.	TRBJ2-2	.	TGTGCCACCAGCAGATTGTACACCGGGGAGCTGTTTTTT	CATSRLYTGELFF
15	TRBV27	.	TRBJ2-3	few	TGTGCCAGCAGTTTAACGACGTTGAGCACAGATACGCAGTATTTT	CASSLTTLSTDTQYF
15	TRBV7-6	TRBD1	TRBJ2-1	.	TGTGCCAGCAGCGATGGGACAGGCCCTTACAATGAGCAGTTCTTC	CASSDGTGPYNEQFF
12	TRBV20-1	.	TRBJ2-3	few	TGCAGTGCCCTTCCCACGGTTGATACGCAGTATTTT	CSALPTVDTQYF
14	TRBV20-1	.	TRBJ2-5	.	TGCAGTGCTAGAGATAGGTGGGGCCAAGAGACCCAGTACTTC	CSARDRWGQETQYF
12	TRBV20-1	.	TRBJ2-5	.	TGCAGTGCTAGTTCCGGGGCAGAGACCCAGTACTTC	CSASSGAETQYF
12	TRBV9	.	TRBJ2-5	once	TGTGCCAGCAGCTCCTCGTTGGAGACCCAGTACTTC	CASSSSLETQYF
13	TRBV7-2	.	TRBJ1-1	.	TGTGCCAGCAGCTTAGGGGTCCGGTTGGGAGCTTTCTTT	CASSLGVRLGAFF
18	TRBV6-1	TRBD1	TRBJ1-4	many	TGTGCCAGCAGTGACGGCCGGGACAGGGGGGTAACTAATGAAAAACTGTTTTTT	CASSDGRDRGVTNEKLFF
13	TRBV7-6	.	TRBJ2-1	.	TGTGCCAGCAGCCTTGACAACTACAATGAGCAGTTCTTC	CASSLDNYNEQFF
10	TRBV12-3/TRBV12-4	.	TRBJ2-7	few	TGTGCCAGCAGTAGATACGAGCAGTACTTC	CASSRYEQYF
14	TRBV19	TRBD2	TRBJ2-7	.	TGTGCCAGTAGTATTAAGACTAGCGGGGCCCAACGGTACTTC	CASSIKTSGAQRYF
14	TRBV9	.	TRBJ2-5	many	TGTGCCAGCAGCGCCGACCAAGACCAAGAGACCCAGTACTTC	CASSADQDQETQYF
14	TRBV4-2	.	TRBJ2-1	.	TGTGCCAGCAGCCCCGCTTTTAGTGCCGATGAGCAGTTCTTC	CASSPAFSADEQFF
15	TRBV29-1	.	TRBJ1-4	once	TGCAGCGTTGTAAGAGGTGCAGGAGGTAATGAAAAACTGTTTTTT	CSVVRGAGGNEKLFF
12	TRBV5-6	.	TRBJ2-7	once	TGTGCCAGCAGCGCACAGGGCTACGAGCGGTACTTC	CASSAQGYERYF
15	TRBV7-9	.	TRBJ2-7	few	TGTGCCAGCAGCCCCCAGGGACACCGGTCCTACGAGCAGTACTTC	CASSPQGHRSYEQYF
15	TRBV6-5	.	TRBJ2-5	.	TGTGCCAGCAGTTACTCGACTCAGGGTCAAGAGACCCAGTACTTC	CASSYSTQGQETQYF
13	TRBV7-9	.	TRBJ1-2	.	TGTGCCAGCAGCCAAGCGGTTCGAGGGGGCTACACCTTC	CASSQAVRGGYTF
12	TRBV29-1	.	TRBJ2-3	few	TGCAGCGCTACAAGCGGTACAGATACGCAGTATTTT	CSATSGTDTQYF
13	TRBV29-1	.	TRBJ2-5	.	TGCAGCGTTGAGGGGAGCATCCAAGAGACCCAGTACTTC	CSVEGSIQETQYF
14	TRBV20-1	.	TRBJ2-5	many	TGCAGTGCTGGCAGGGGAAGGAGTCAAGAGACCCAGTACTTC	CSAGRGRSQETQYF
13	TRBV29-1	TRBD1	TRBJ1-6	.	TGCAGCGTCGCCGGGACAGGGGGTTCACCCCTCCACTTT	CSVAGTGGSPLHF
15	TRBV6-4	TRBD2	TRBJ2-7	few	TGTGCCAGCAGTTACCCCAGGGAGGGAAGCTACGAGCAGTACTTC	CASSYPREGSYEQYF
16	TRBV9	TRBD1	TRBJ2-2	many	TGTGCCAGCAGCGTAGGAGGGACAGGGAGGATCGGGGAGCTGTTTTTT	CASSVGGTGRIGELFF
17	TRBV7-6	TRBD1	TRBJ1-4	.	TGTGCCAGCAGCTTAGGTCCGACAGGGGGCGCCGATGAAAAACTGTTTTTT	CASSLGPTGGADEKLFF
14	TRBV6-1	TRBD1	TRBJ2-7	.	TGTGCCAGCAGGAGGGGACAGGGTAGGTACGAGCAGTACTTC	CASRRGQGRYEQYF
13	TRBV19	.	TRBJ2-7	.	TGTGCCAGTAGCTCGACCCTGTCCTACGAGCAGTACTTC	CASSSTLSYEQYF
12	TRBV6-1	.	TRBJ2-5	.	TGTGCCAGCAAAAGAGTAGGGGAGACCCAGTACTTC	CASKRVGETQYF
15	TRBV12-3/TRBV12-4	.	TRBJ1-2	many	TGTGCCAGCAGGCCACCGGGACACACATCTGATGGCTACACCTTC	CASRPPGHTSDGYTF
14	TRBV11-3	.	TRBJ1-1	.	TGTGCCAGCAGCTTATCAGCGTTGAACACTGAAGCTTTCTTT	CASSLSALNTEAFF
19	TRBV25-1	TRBD2	TRBJ2-5	.	TGCGCCAGCAGTGAGTCGTCTAGCGGGGGGGAGGCTAGGTTAGAGACCCAGTACTTC	CASSESSSGGEARLETQYF